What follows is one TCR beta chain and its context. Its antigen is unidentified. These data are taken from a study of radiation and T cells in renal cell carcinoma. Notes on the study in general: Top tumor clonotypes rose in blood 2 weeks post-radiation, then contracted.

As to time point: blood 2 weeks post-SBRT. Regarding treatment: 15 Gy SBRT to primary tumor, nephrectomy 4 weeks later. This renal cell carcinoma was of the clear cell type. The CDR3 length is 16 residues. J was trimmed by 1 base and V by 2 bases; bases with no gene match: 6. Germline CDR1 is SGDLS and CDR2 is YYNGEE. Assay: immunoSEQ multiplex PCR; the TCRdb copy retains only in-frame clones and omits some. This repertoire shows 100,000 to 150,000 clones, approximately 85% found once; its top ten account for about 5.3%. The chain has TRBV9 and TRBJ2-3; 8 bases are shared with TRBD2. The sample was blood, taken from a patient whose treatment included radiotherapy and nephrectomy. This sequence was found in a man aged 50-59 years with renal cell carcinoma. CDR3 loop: CASSVMSGRGTDTQYF. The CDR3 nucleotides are TGTGCCAGCAGCGTTATGAGCGGGAGAGGCACAGATACGCAGTATTTT.